A single sample is the source of the 17 T cell receptor beta chains below, sequenced in a study of blood T cell repertoires in COVID-19. Clones were read by immunoSEQ multiplex PCR, and TCRdb kept only the in-frame ones, dropping some. Found here are just over 350,000 clones, about 88% of them singletons; the top ten hold 2.5% to 3.5%. The material sequenced was PBMCs or T cells enriched from blood (not recorded which). These receptors originate from a woman aged 30 to 39 who had recovered from COVID-19.

This clone was detected a few times. The J gene is TRBJ2-1, the V gene TRBV7-6, with 8 bases that match TRBD2. This CDR3 spans 13 amino acids. Per germline, CDR1 SGHVS and CDR2 FNYEAQ. V dropped 5 bases and J dropped 6; count of bases not matched to a gene: 3. This CDR3 is CASSRGTSNEQFF. CDR3 coding DNA: TGTGCCAGCAGCCGCGGGACTAGCAATGAGCAGTTCTTC.

The gene calls are TRBV7-8 and TRBJ1-5; TRBD1 matches 7 bases. Unmatched junction bases numbered 10, after V lost 7 bases and J lost 7 bases. The V gene's germline CDR1 is SGHVS and CDR2 FQNEAQ. The CDR3 loop spans 14 amino acids. CDR3 bases: TGTGCCAGCAACCCAAGGGGGCCCGGACAGCCCCAGCATTTT. It codes for CASNPRGPGQPQHF.

On this clone: This CDR3 is also generated by other DNA sequences in the sample. The V call is TRBV5-1, the J call TRBJ2-7; a possible D gene is TRBD2 (6 bases). V was shortened by 4 bases and J by 3 bases, with 14 bases between the two germline ends. The CDR3 runs 14 residues. Germline V CDR1 and CDR2: SGHRS, YFSETQ. CDR3 coding DNA: TGCGCCAGCAGCCCGGAGGGAGCGGGCTACGAGCAGTACTTC. Amino acid sequence: CASSPEGAGYEQYF.

The chain employs TRBV23-1 and TRBJ1-2, with TRBD1 matching 7 bases. TRBV23-1 is known as an ORF, though its function is uncertain. V trimming: 6 bases; J trimming: 2 bases; junction bases outside the gene matches: 9. CDR3 length equals 15 residues. The CDR3 sequence: CASSLLKGQNYGYTF. CDR3 DNA sequence: TGCGCCAGCAGCCTCCTCAAGGGACAGAACTATGGCTACACCTTC.

The rearrangement uses TRBV9 and TRBJ2-1, with D possibly TRBD2 on 7 matching bases. V lost 0 bases, J lost 7 bases, and 17 bases lay in between. Per the germline V gene, CDR1 is SGDLS and CDR2 is YYNGEE. The CDR3 covers 16 residues. The CDR3, as DNA: TGTGCCAGCAGCGTAGCGGATGGGGGGGCCGGGAATGAGCAGTTCTTC. It translates to CASSVADGGAGNEQFF.

The J gene is TRBJ2-7, the V gene TRBV19; D ambiguous. From germline, CDR1 is LNHDA and CDR2 SQIVND (reference sequence). The CDR3 has 14 amino acids. Between the trimmed V and J ends, which lost 3 bases and 2 bases, there was a span of 11 bases. The DNA of the CDR3 is TGTGCCAGTAGTATCGCCAGTCACCCCTACGAGCAGTACTTC. It codes for CASSIASHPYEQYF. Full variable domain (missing parts from reference TRBV19 and TRBJ2-7): DGGITQSPKYLFRKEGQNVTLSCEQNLNHDAMYWYRQDPGQGLRLIYYSQIVNDFQKGDIAEGYSVSREKKESFPLTVTSAQKNPTAFYLCASSIASHPYEQYFGPGTRLTVT.

V and J are TRBV7-9 and TRBJ2-2, with D perhaps TRBD1 (6 bases). The CDR3 has 13 residues. Trimming took 5 bases from V and 7 from J, leaving 11 bases between them. Germline CDR1 is SEHNR and CDR2 is FQNEAQ (reference sequence). CDR3 loop: CASSPRTDGELFF. CDR3 bases: TGTGCCAGCAGCCCAAGGACAGACGGGGAGCTGTTTTTT.

J is TRBJ2-2 and V is TRBV2, with TRBD1 identical over 7 bases. Germline CDR1 and CDR2: SNHLY and FYNNEI. The CDR3 has 14 residues. Trimming removed 2 bases from V and 3 bases from J; junction bases left unmatched: 0. Here the CDR3 reads CASSEQGDTGELFF. In nucleotides, the CDR3 is TGTGCCAGCAGTGAACAGGGGGACACCGGGGAGCTGTTTTTT.

J is TRBJ2-6 and V is TRBV5-1; D is uncertain. V lost 2 bases to trimming and J lost 2 bases, with 2 bases between them. The CDR3 spans 13 residues. Germline CDR1 and CDR2: SGHRS and YFSETQ. The CDR3 spells CASSFTGANVLTF. As DNA, the CDR3 is TGCGCCAGCAGCTTCACTGGGGCCAACGTCCTGACTTTC.

This chain connects TRBV6-5 to TRBJ1-2; perhaps TRBD1 as D (6 bases). The ends were cut back, 7 bases at V and 7 bases at J, with 19 bases in the middle. There are 14 residues in the CDR3. Germline CDR1 and CDR2: MNHEY and SVGAGI. CDR3 amino acids: CASTETGHVGGYTF. The CDR3 DNA sequence: TGTGCCAGCACCGAAACGGGACATGTGGGTGGCTACACCTTC.

The chain employs TRBV7-9 and TRBJ2-2, with TRBD1 matching over 9 bases. After removal of 5 bases from V and 0 bases from J, the junction contained 4 bases not matched to a gene. Germline lookup yields CDR1 SEHNR and CDR2 FQNEAQ (reference sequence). The CDR3 is 16 amino acids. The CDR3 loop is CASSPRQGANTGELFF. The CDR3 region has the DNA TGTGCCAGCAGCCCAAGACAGGGGGCGAACACCGGGGAGCTGTTTTTT.

V is TRBV4-1 and J is TRBJ1-5; 8 nucleotides align to TRBD1. Germline CDR1 is MGHRA and CDR2 is YSYEKL. The junction had 5 bases not matched to a gene; V was cut back by 1 base and J by 6 bases. CDR3 size: 15 residues. The CDR3 sequence: CASSQGGTGGQPQHF. DNA for the CDR3: TGCGCCAGCAGCCAAGGCGGAACAGGGGGTCAGCCCCAGCATTTT.

This CDR3 is CASSIGAASNTGELFF. The DNA for the CDR3 is TGTGCCAGCAGCATCGGTGCCGCCTCGAACACCGGGGAGCTGTTTTTT. The chain couples TRBV7-6 to TRBJ2-2; D is unclear. CDR3 length equals 16 residues. Germline V gene data show CDR1 as SGHVS and CDR2 as FNYEAQ. Trimming took off 5 bases at V and 0 bases at J, with 13 bases between the two ends. The whole variable domain, filled in from reference TRBV7-6 and TRBJ2-2, reads GAGVSQSPRYKVTKRGQDVALRCDPISGHVSLYWYRQALGQGPEFLTYFNYEAQQDKSGLPNDRFSAERPEGSISTLTIQRTEQRDSAMYRCASSIGAASNTGELFFGEGSRLTVL.

The chain joins TRBV19 to TRBJ1-5; 10 positions match TRBD1. With 7 bases clipped from V and 5 bases from J, the junction kept 5 bases outside the gene matches. This CDR3 has 14 amino acids. The germline gives CDR1 LNHDA, CDR2 SQIVND (reference sequence). The CDR3 loop is CASMGQGPYQPQHF. The CDR3 coding sequence is TGTGCCAGTATGGGACAGGGGCCGTATCAGCCCCAGCATTTT.

The table lists this clone with a few counts. The chain uses TRBV4-2 and TRBJ1-4; 11 bases fit TRBD1. The germline gives CDR1 LGHNA, CDR2 YNFKEQ. This CDR3 comprises 20 residues. J gave up 2 bases and V 3 bases, and 14 bases lay outside the gene matches. The CDR3 loop is CASSHVDTGQGDWTNEKLFF. Written as DNA, the CDR3 is TGTGCCAGCAGCCATGTTGACACGGGACAGGGGGACTGGACTAATGAAAAACTGTTTTTT.

CDR3 coding DNA: TGCGCCAGCAGTGACAACAGGGGGCAATTCGAGCAGTACTTC. This encodes CASSDNRGQFEQYF. V gene TRBV10-1 combines with J gene TRBJ2-7; the match to TRBD1 covers 9 bases. The CDR3 contains 14 residues. Germline V gene data show CDR1 as WNHNN and CDR2 as SYGVQD (reference sequence). J was trimmed by 6 bases and V by 3 bases; bases with no gene match: 6.

The V call is TRBV28, the J call TRBJ2-2; 8 nucleotides match TRBD1. The ends lost 8 bases at V and 4 bases at J; junction bases unmatched: 6. CDR3 size: 14 residues. Germline V gives CDR1 MDHEN, CDR2 SYDVKM. This CDR3 reads CASLTGATTGELFF. Here the CDR3 DNA reads TGTGCCAGCCTGACAGGGGCGACCACCGGGGAGCTGTTTTTT. Supplemented by reference TRBV28 and TRBJ2-2, the full variable domain reads DVKVTQSSRYLVKRTGEKVFLECVQDMDHENMFWYRQDPGLGLRLIYFSYDVKMKEKGDIPEGYSVSREKKERFSLILESASTNQTSMYLCASLTGATTGELFFGEGSRLTVL.